The rows below give T cell receptor beta chains drawn from one sample of a study of shared clonotypes between healthy human individuals. Some clones are missing from TCRdb's copy, which holds only in-frame ones; the method was immunoSEQ multiplex PCR. The sample holds about 1 million clones, around 75% seen once. The sample was memory CD4+ T cells sorted from blood. The receptors derive from a man aged 18-30 years in good health. Both conserved end residues are part of each CDR3. A D gene is named only where the DNA matches it firmly. Expanded clones are given a class, and other clones once, few, many or no size at all.

J: TRBJ1-2; V: TRBV19; D: TRBD1; size: -; DNA: TGTGCCAGTAGTACAGGACAGGGAAAGACCTATGGCTACACCTTC; CDR3: CASSTGQGKTYGYTF
J: TRBJ1-5; V: TRBV4-2; D: TRBD1; size: -; DNA: TGTGCCAGCAGCCCAGGGACAGGGAGCAATCAGCCCCAGCATTTT; CDR3: CASSPGTGSNQPQHF
J: TRBJ2-1; V: TRBV15; D: TRBD2; size: -; DNA: TGTGCCACCAGCAGAGGGACTAGCGGGGGATCCTACAATGAGCAGTTCTTC; CDR3: CATSRGTSGGSYNEQFF
J: TRBJ2-2; V: TRBV10-3; D: TRBD2; size: -; DNA: TGTGCCATCACCGGGACTAGCGGTAACACCGGGGAGCTGTTTTTT; CDR3: CAITGTSGNTGELFF
J: TRBJ2-2; V: TRBV5-1; D: -; size: -; DNA: TGCGCCAGCAGCTTGGGCCACACCGATACCGGGGAGCTGTTTTTT; CDR3: CASSLGHTDTGELFF
J: TRBJ2-7; V: TRBV29-1; D: -; size: -; DNA: TGCAGCGTTGAAGACAGGAGCTCCTACGAGCAGTACTTC; CDR3: CSVEDRSSYEQYF
J: TRBJ2-3; V: TRBV5-1; D: -; size: once; DNA: TGCGCCAGCAGCCTACATGGGGGATTCGCAGATACGCAGTATTTT; CDR3: CASSLHGGFADTQYF
J: TRBJ2-5; V: TRBV30; D: TRBD2; size: -; DNA: TGTGCCTGGAGTGCCCCTTTAAAACTAGCGTCGGCGGAGACCCAGTACTTC; CDR3: CAWSAPLKLASAETQYF
J: TRBJ2-2; V: TRBV5-6; D: -; size: -; DNA: TGTGCCAGCAGTTGGGGGCGTGCCGGGGAGCTGTTTTTT; CDR3: CASSWGRAGELFF
J: TRBJ2-3; V: TRBV7-9; D: -; size: -; DNA: TGTGCCAGCAGCCTCGGGCGGGGGCCCGGAGCAGATACGCAGTATTTT; CDR3: CASSLGRGPGADTQYF
J: TRBJ2-7; V: TRBV30; D: -; size: many; DNA: TGTGCCTGGAATGACAGGCCCCACTCCTACGAGCAGTACTTC; CDR3: CAWNDRPHSYEQYF
J: TRBJ2-3; V: TRBV5-4; D: TRBD2; size: -; DNA: TGTGCCAGCAGCTTGGGTGGTAGCGGGAAAGGAGATACGCAGTATTTT; CDR3: CASSLGGSGKGDTQYF
J: TRBJ1-4; V: TRBV4-1; D: TRBD1; size: -; DNA: TGCGCCAGCAGCAGGGCGGGGACAGGGCGAGAAAAACTGTTTTTT; CDR3: CASSRAGTGREKLFF
J: TRBJ1-3; V: TRBV28; D: -; size: -; DNA: TGTGCCAGCAGCCTACAGGTGCTCTCTGGAAACACCATATATTTT; CDR3: CASSLQVLSGNTIYF
J: TRBJ2-7; V: TRBV20-1; D: -; size: once; DNA: TGCAGTGCTCGTGTACTGGCCGAGCAGTACTTC; CDR3: CSARVLAEQYF
J: TRBJ1-5; V: TRBV20-1; D: -; size: few; DNA: TGCAGTGCGGCAGGGGAACAGCCCCAGCATTTT; CDR3: CSAAGEQPQHF
J: TRBJ2-1; V: TRBV2; D: -; size: -; DNA: TGTGCCAGCAGTGAACCAAACAATGAGCAGTTCTTC; CDR3: CASSEPNNEQFF
J: TRBJ2-2; V: TRBV19; D: TRBD2; size: once; DNA: TGTGCCAGTAGTCGGGGGGCGAACACCGGGGAGCTGTTTTTT; CDR3: CASSRGANTGELFF
J: TRBJ2-7; V: TRBV5-1; D: TRBD1; size: -; DNA: TGCGCCAGCAGGTGGGGGACAGGGGAAGGCGAGCAGTACTTC; CDR3: CASRWGTGEGEQYF
J: TRBJ2-1; V: TRBV7-2; D: TRBD1; size: -; DNA: TGTGCCAGCAGCTTAGATTCGGCACAGGGGATAAATGAGCAGTTCTTC; CDR3: CASSLDSAQGINEQFF
J: TRBJ1-4; V: TRBV29-1; D: TRBD1; size: -; DNA: TGCAGCGTTAGACAGGGATCTAATGAAAAACTGTTTTTT; CDR3: CSVRQGSNEKLFF
J: TRBJ2-2; V: TRBV7-9; D: TRBD1; size: -; DNA: TGTGCCAGCAGCCCCGGGACAGGGGTGGCTGGGGAGCTGTTTTTT; CDR3: CASSPGTGVAGELFF
J: TRBJ2-3; V: TRBV11-2; D: TRBD2; size: once; DNA: TGTGCCAGCAGCTTAGAGATAGCGGGAGGAGATACGCAGTATTTT; CDR3: CASSLEIAGGDTQYF
J: TRBJ1-1; V: TRBV11-2; D: -; size: few; DNA: TGTGCCAGCAGCTCTCGGGCGATTATGAACACTGAAGCTTTCTTT; CDR3: CASSSRAIMNTEAFF
J: TRBJ2-3; V: TRBV27; D: TRBD1; size: -; DNA: TGTGCCAGCAGTACAGGGGGCAGGGCAGATACGCAGTATTTT; CDR3: CASSTGGRADTQYF
J: TRBJ2-1; V: TRBV4-1; D: TRBD2; size: few; DNA: TGCGCCAGCAGCTCCCCTAAAGGGCTAGCGGGGGGGGATGAGCAGTTCTTC; CDR3: CASSSPKGLAGGDEQFF
J: TRBJ2-7; V: TRBV6-5; D: -; size: once; DNA: TGTGCCAGCAGTTCGGACTACGATCCCTCCTACGAGCAGTACTTC; CDR3: CASSSDYDPSYEQYF
J: TRBJ1-2; V: TRBV28; D: TRBD1; size: few; DNA: TGTGCCAGCAGGGAGACAGGGGGGTTAAACTATGGCTACACCTTC; CDR3: CASRETGGLNYGYTF
J: TRBJ2-3; V: TRBV2; D: -; size: once; DNA: TGTGCCAGCAGCCGAATTACAGGGACAGATACGCAGTATTTT; CDR3: CASSRITGTDTQYF
J: TRBJ1-3; V: TRBV5-1; D: -; size: -; DNA: TGCGCCAGCAGCCCGACCTTGGGCTCTGGAAACACCATATATTTT; CDR3: CASSPTLGSGNTIYF
J: TRBJ2-3; V: TRBV9; D: -; size: -; DNA: TGTGCCAGCAGCGTGGGGGGTGGAGATACGCAGTATTTT; CDR3: CASSVGGGDTQYF
J: TRBJ1-1; V: TRBV5-6; D: -; size: -; DNA: TGTGCCAGCAGTGCGCTGAGCACTGAAGCTTTCTTT; CDR3: CASSALSTEAFF
J: TRBJ2-1; V: TRBV4-3; D: -; size: few; DNA: TGCGCCAGCAGCCAAGTTACCGCGGGAGAGCAGTTCTTC; CDR3: CASSQVTAGEQFF
J: TRBJ2-7; V: TRBV10-1; D: TRBD1; size: -; DNA: TGCGCCAGCAGTTCCGGACAGGGCTACGAGCAGTACTTC; CDR3: CASSSGQGYEQYF
J: TRBJ2-4; V: TRBV5-3; D: -; size: -; DNA: TGTGCCAGCAGCTCAGACGTGAACATTCAGTACTTC; CDR3: CASSSDVNIQYF
J: TRBJ1-5; V: TRBV6-5; D: -; size: -; DNA: TGTGCCAGCAGACAGGAGGGTAGCAATCAGCCCCAGCATTTT; CDR3: CASRQEGSNQPQHF
J: TRBJ2-3; V: TRBV9; D: -; size: -; DNA: TGTGCCAGCAGCGTAACTCGGGTAGGTTCAGATACGCAGTATTTT; CDR3: CASSVTRVGSDTQYF
J: TRBJ1-3; V: TRBV4-1; D: -; size: -; DNA: TGCGCCAGCAGAGAAACGTGGACACCTGGAAACACCATATATTTT; CDR3: CASRETWTPGNTIYF
J: TRBJ2-2; V: TRBV7-2; D: TRBD1; size: -; DNA: TGTGCCAGCAGCTGGGACAGGGGGCCCCCGGGGGAGCTGTTTTTT; CDR3: CASSWDRGPPGELFF
J: TRBJ1-1; V: TRBV7-3; D: TRBD1; size: few; DNA: TGTGCCAGCAGCCCGGGACAGGGGGAGGCTTTCTTT; CDR3: CASSPGQGEAFF
J: TRBJ1-2; V: TRBV27; D: TRBD1; size: few; DNA: TGTGCCAGCAGAACACGGACAGGGTTAGACTATGGCTACACCTTC; CDR3: CASRTRTGLDYGYTF
J: TRBJ1-2; V: TRBV15; D: -; size: -; DNA: TGTGCCACCAGCAGAGATCTCTTGGCCCCGGGCTACACCTTC; CDR3: CATSRDLLAPGYTF
J: TRBJ1-1; V: TRBV6-5; D: -; size: -; DNA: TGTGCCAGCACCGGAACCGGGTCTGAAGCTTTCTTT; CDR3: CASTGTGSEAFF
J: TRBJ1-6; V: TRBV28; D: TRBD1; size: few; DNA: TGTGCCAGCAGTTTACCCCTCACAGGGGTGGCACCCCTCCACTTT; CDR3: CASSLPLTGVAPLHF